This note documents a single TCR beta chain sequence. No antigen is known for it. These data come from a study of shared clonotypes between healthy human individuals. Whole-study findings and limits: Rarefaction analysis demonstrated incomplete sorted-subset sequencing notwithstanding large depth. Generally, naive subsets (rather than memory subsets) showed larger estimated richness.

The deep-level immunoSEQ assay was used. Produced via immunoSEQ multiplex PCR; TCRdb's table is partial and in-frame only. The table records 2 million to 2.5 million clones, roughly 92% of them present only once. This sequence was found in a man between 18 and 29 years old in good health. Some clones in this sample may be carry-over from other donors' samples. Specimen: naive CD4+ T cells from PBMCs. Documented subset: CD45RA+ positively selected.

CDR3 in amino acids: CASSIWTSGTGSSYNEQFF. The CDR3 DNA reads as TGCGCCAGCAGCATTTGGACTAGCGGGACCGGAAGCTCCTACAATGAGCAGTTCTTC. V usage is TRBV5-1 and J usage is TRBJ2-1, with 12 bases aligning to TRBD2. CDR3 length equals 19 residues. Germline values: CDR1 SGHRS, CDR2 YFSETQ. The V gene end was trimmed by 4 bases and the J gene end by 0 bases; junction bases not matched to a gene: 11.